A selection of T cell receptor beta chains follows, all from one sample in a study of blood T cell repertoires in COVID-19. The protocol was immunoSEQ multiplex PCR, while the TCRdb copy is restricted to in-frame clones and leaves out a portion. The repertoire holds 200,000 to 250,000 clones, with more than 80% as singletons. Sequenced: peripheral blood. The receptors were sampled from a man in his thirties or forties who had recovered from COVID-19. CDR3s include the opening cysteine and the closing phenylalanine or tryptophan. A D gene is named only where the DNA matches it firmly. A row's size may be missing; if present it is once, few, many or a size class.

abundance: -
v_gene: TRBV9
d_gene: TRBD2
j_gene: TRBJ2-2
CDR3nt: TGTGCCAGCACCCTAGCGGGGTCGAACACCGGGGAGCTGTTTTTT
CDR3aa: CASTLAGSNTGELFF

abundance: -
v_gene: TRBV2
d_gene: -
j_gene: TRBJ2-5
CDR3nt: TGTGCCAGCACGAGGGTCGGGTCGGTCCCAGAGACCCAGTACTTC
CDR3aa: CASTRVGSVPETQYF

abundance: once
v_gene: TRBV12-5
d_gene: TRBD1
j_gene: TRBJ1-5
CDR3nt: TGTGCTAGTGGCCTCGACGAGGGGGCGCGGAATCAGCCCCAGCATTTT
CDR3aa: CASGLDEGARNQPQHF

abundance: -
v_gene: TRBV6-6
d_gene: -
j_gene: TRBJ1-3
CDR3nt: TGTGCCAGCAGCCTTGACTTGAAAGGAAACACCATATATTTT
CDR3aa: CASSLDLKGNTIYF

abundance: once
v_gene: TRBV4-1
d_gene: TRBD2
j_gene: TRBJ2-7
CDR3nt: TGCGCCAGCAGCCCCACTAGCGGGGGGACCTACGAGCAGTACTTC
CDR3aa: CASSPTSGGTYEQYF

abundance: -
v_gene: TRBV28
d_gene: -
j_gene: TRBJ2-7
CDR3nt: TGTGCCACCCTGGGAGCCCCCAGTTTCCCCTACGAGCAGTACTTC
CDR3aa: CATLGAPSFPYEQYF

abundance: -
v_gene: TRBV24-1
d_gene: -
j_gene: TRBJ1-5
CDR3nt: TGTGCCACCAGTGATCACGGACTTTTCGGCAGTCAGCCCCAGCATTTT
CDR3aa: CATSDHGLFGSQPQHF

abundance: once
v_gene: TRBV29-1
d_gene: TRBD1
j_gene: TRBJ1-3
CDR3nt: TGCAGCGTAACACCCTTCCGGGACAGGGAAACTGGAAACACCATATATTTT
CDR3aa: CSVTPFRDRETGNTIYF

abundance: once
v_gene: TRBV19
d_gene: -
j_gene: TRBJ1-1
CDR3nt: TGTGCCAGTAGGGGGGGATTTACGAACACTGAAGCTTTCTTT
CDR3aa: CASRGGFTNTEAFF

abundance: -
v_gene: TRBV7-2
d_gene: -
j_gene: TRBJ1-5
CDR3nt: TGTGCCAGCAGCTTAGAGGGCAGGACAGTAAATCAGCCCCAGCATTTT
CDR3aa: CASSLEGRTVNQPQHF

abundance: -
v_gene: TRBV24-1
d_gene: -
j_gene: TRBJ2-7
CDR3nt: TGTGCCTTCTCAGGCCAAGGACGCGGGGTCGGGTCGGACGAGCAGTACTTC
CDR3aa: CAFSGQGRGVGSDEQYF

abundance: -
v_gene: TRBV5-1
d_gene: TRBD2
j_gene: TRBJ2-2
CDR3nt: TGCGCCAGCAGCCCGACGAGCGGGGTGAACACCGGGGAGCTGTTTTTT
CDR3aa: CASSPTSGVNTGELFF

abundance: -
v_gene: TRBV29-1
d_gene: -
j_gene: TRBJ2-1
CDR3nt: TGCAGCGTCGCCGGGACTGCGTCCAATGAGCAGTTCTTC
CDR3aa: CSVAGTASNEQFF

abundance: -
v_gene: TRBV19
d_gene: TRBD2
j_gene: TRBJ2-2
CDR3nt: TGTGCCAGTAATCATAGACGGGTAGCGGGAGACACCGGGGAGCTGTTTTTT
CDR3aa: CASNHRRVAGDTGELFF